Here is one TCR beta chain with its context. The sample belongs to a study of blood T cell repertoires in COVID-19. Study overall: Sample material is recorded as cDNA or gDNA derived from T cells, B-cell-depleted T cells, or PBMCs.

This CDR3 contains 14 residues. The ends were cut back, 3 bases at V and 0 bases at J, with 8 bases in the middle. Per germline, CDR1 KGHSH and CDR2 LQKENI. Sequencing was performed with immunoSEQ multiplex PCR; in TCRdb, only in-frame clones are kept and a portion is missing. The sample shows approximately 230,000 clones, about 91% of them seen only once. This TCR was recovered from a woman aged 30 to 39 with COVID-19, enrolled during active disease. Sequencing was performed on peripheral blood. The chain recombines TRBV18 with TRBJ1-2; D is unresolved. The CDR3 DNA is TGTGCCAGCTCACCTCGAGGATCTAACTATGGCTACACCTTC. Protein: CASSPRGSNYGYTF.